This TCR beta chain came from a study of T cell responses to AZD1222 COVID-19 vaccine (dated by TCRdb to 2020 to 2022). Turning to the overall study: Because spike-specific TCR depth and breadth did not differ between the two schedules, AZD1222 recipients who got a second dose at roughly 4 weeks were pooled with those who got a second dose at roughly 12 weeks. TCR sequencing covered 230 or so trial participants: 200 to 210 given two doses of AZD1222 and about 26 given two doses of MenACWY control vaccine. Enrollment into the trials was organized by age into subgroups of 18-55, 56-69 and 70-plus years, and those subgroups contained approximately 150, 30 and 60 TCR-sequenced participants, respectively.

The CDR3 regions of human TCRbeta chains were analyzed by immunosequencing. As for the original processing: Repertoire TCRs were checked for matches against a reference library of SARS-CoV-2-specific TCRs that had been generated using the MIRA antigen-specificity platform. Breadth was defined as the fraction of unique TCRs that were SARS-CoV-2-associated, and depth was defined as the fraction of total T cells that were SARS-CoV-2-associated. Using the MIRA data, every spike-specific TCR was mapped to the spike region that the TCR reacted to and assigned to either a CD4 or a CD8 class. Log10-transformed breadth and depth values were compared by one-way ANOVA with Sidak's multiple comparisons tests. What TCRdb holds here is the immuneACCESS table cut down to in-frame rearrangements. Part of the clones is not present; checked against another copy, under half of the missing clones reflect an unresolved V gene, and the others are unexplained. The DNA was the basis for D and trimming; V, J and clone size are from that table. Present in this sample are some 110,000 clones, around 91% of which were seen just once. The ten biggest clones cover around 20% of the sample.

General study outcomes and caveats: The whole spike protein was spanned by vaccine-associated CD4 TCRs, and dominant responses were seen in regions 160-218 and 743-854. Participants were mostly white British and included more females than males, and it was suggested by the authors that clonal diversity may have been underestimated. Spike-specific TCR breadth and depth rose significantly after two AZD1222 doses compared with day 0 and with MenACWY recipients. In the small 56-69-year group, the increase in depth fell short of significance, most likely because of low power. Conclusions about previously exposed vaccinees are limited, since just five to seven AZD1222 recipients were seropositive for SARS-CoV-2 at baseline. Because no day 14 peak-response samples were available, the repertoires could be characterized only after the peak T cell response. Nearly half of unique spike-specific TCRs reportedly recognized epitopes outside regions mutated in the B.1.351 and B.1.1.7 variants.

Trimming removed 7 bases from V and 3 bases from J, leaving 15 bases between the germline ends. CDR1 SNHLY and CDR2 FYNNEI are derived from the germline V gene. There are 14 amino acids in the CDR3, from cysteine to phenylalanine inclusive. The entry retains the CDR3 DNA only, 42 bases that are in frame from base 1. A word on this clone: Its antigen is currently not known. Base quality data are lacking; no much larger clone is found one base away.

This specimen's time point label, per the study, means: baseline before first vaccination. Vaccinee samples came from UK trials COV001 and COV002, including a single-blind randomized controlled phase 2/3 trial of AZD1222 (ChAdOx1 nCoV-19) in healthy adults. For TCRbeta chain sequencing, PBMC samples were collected from trial participants at day 0 and at day 28 after the second dose. This TCR derives from an adult in good health. The source was peripheral blood, collected on day 0 of AZD1222 vaccination. This chain is built from TRBV2 and TRBJ1-1, with the D gene not confidently named. The CDR3: CASTPRVVDTEAFF. Here is the DNA: TGTGCCAGCACCCCCCGGGTGGTAGACACTGAAGCTTTCTTT.